Sequencing of this T cell receptor (beta chain) was carried out in a study of shared clonotypes between healthy human individuals. Broader study findings: Sampling was confined to blood; repertoires within tissues likely differ.

Comment on this clone: As yet, its antigen is unknown.

Assay used: immunoSEQ multiplex PCR; TCRdb lists only in-frame clones, some missing. The repertoire includes fewer than 600,000 clones, about 85% of them detected once, and about 12% sits in the top ten. V shed 5 bases and J shed 3 bases, with 12 bases lying between them. CDR3 length equals 13 residues. Germline values: CDR1 SGHNT, CDR2 YYREEE (reference sequence). The sample consisted of PBMCs. The clonotype was recovered from a woman aged 40 to 55 in good health. Some clones in this sample may be carry-over from other donors' samples. The chain couples TRBV5-4 to TRBJ2-7; possibly TRBD2 for D (5 bases). CDR3 region: CASRRREDYEQYF. CDR3 DNA sequence: TGTGCCAGCAGGCGCCGGGAAGACTACGAGCAGTACTTC.